This entry lists 6 T cell receptor beta chains sequenced from one sample in a study of OX40 agonist ivuxolimab in advanced cancers. Libraries were prepared by immunoSEQ multiplex PCR; TCRdb keeps only in-frame clonotypes and omits some of them. The top ten hold 2% to 2.5% of the sample, which has 25,000 or so clones, roughly 71% seen once. The starting material was CD4+ or CD8+ T cells sorted from blood, obtained in a trial of the OX40 agonist ivuxolimab. The receptors here all came from an adult with an advanced solid tumor such as melanoma, head and neck, liver or kidney cancer.

The chain couples TRBV7-3 to TRBJ2-1, with 8 bases lining up with TRBD1. CDR3 length equals 17 residues. The germline V gene encodes CDR1 SGHTA and CDR2 FQGTGA. With V trimmed by 2 bases and J by 4 bases, 10 bases remained unmatched. The CDR3 nucleotides are TGTGCCAGCAGCTTACCCCAAAGAGGACAGGGTTACAATGAGCAGTTCTTC. Amino acids: CASSLPQRGQGYNEQFF.

This clone was detected only once. The CDR3: CASSQAPSREGDTQYF. CDR3 nucleotide sequence: TGCGCCAGCAGCCAAGCCCCCTCGAGGGAAGGAGATACGCAGTATTTT. The chain couples TRBV4-3 to TRBJ2-3, with D perhaps matching TRBD2 (5 bases). This CDR3 is built from 16 residues. V lost 1 base to trimming and J lost 5 bases, with 16 bases between them. Germline-derived CDR1 and CDR2 are LGHNA and YSLEER.

V usage is TRBV7-2 and J usage is TRBJ2-5, with unresolved D. The ends were cut back, 0 bases at V and 3 bases at J, with 11 bases in the middle. Looked up from germline, CDR1 is SGHTA and CDR2 is FQGNSA. The CDR3 runs to 15 residues. CDR3 sequence: CASSLAWYRKETQYF. Here the CDR3 DNA reads TGTGCCAGCAGCTTAGCGTGGTACAGAAAAGAGACCCAGTACTTC.

V and J are TRBV15 and TRBJ2-5, with D perhaps TRBD1 (5 bases). This CDR3 region has 16 residues. Germline V gene lookup returns CDR1 LNHNV and CDR2 YYDKDF (reference sequence). V was cut by 5 bases and J by 2 bases, with 18 bases left in between. CDR3 DNA: TGTGCCACCAGCCAACCCCTCAGGGCAGGGCAAGAGACCCAGTACTTC. This translates into CATSQPLRAGQETQYF.

V is TRBV7-6 and J is TRBJ2-2; TRBD1 matches 8 bases. Per germline, CDR1 SGHVS and CDR2 FNYEAQ. CDR3 length: 15 amino acids. Trimming cost V 7 bases and J 7 bases; bases outside gene matches: 11. This chain's CDR3 is CASTLGTGFFGELFF. CDR3 bases: TGTGCCAGCACCCTCGGGACAGGATTTTTCGGGGAGCTGTTTTTT. Based on the CDR3 plus reference TRBV7-6 and TRBJ2-2, the full variable domain is GAGVSQSPRYKVTKRGQDVALRCDPISGHVSLYWYRQALGQGPEFLTYFNYEAQQDKSGLPNDRFSAERPEGSISTLTIQRTEQRDSAMYRCASTLGTGFFGELFFGEGSRLTVL.

The rearrangement uses TRBV11-2 and TRBJ2-4; 15 bases are a match to TRBD2. In germline, CDR1 is SGHAT, CDR2 FQNNGV. With 1 base clipped from V and 5 bases from J, the junction kept 3 bases outside the gene matches. The CDR3 has 17 residues. CDR3 region: CASSLGGLAGGQNIQYF. The CDR3 DNA reads TGTGCCAGCAGCTTAGGTGGACTAGCGGGAGGGCAAAACATTCAGTACTTC.